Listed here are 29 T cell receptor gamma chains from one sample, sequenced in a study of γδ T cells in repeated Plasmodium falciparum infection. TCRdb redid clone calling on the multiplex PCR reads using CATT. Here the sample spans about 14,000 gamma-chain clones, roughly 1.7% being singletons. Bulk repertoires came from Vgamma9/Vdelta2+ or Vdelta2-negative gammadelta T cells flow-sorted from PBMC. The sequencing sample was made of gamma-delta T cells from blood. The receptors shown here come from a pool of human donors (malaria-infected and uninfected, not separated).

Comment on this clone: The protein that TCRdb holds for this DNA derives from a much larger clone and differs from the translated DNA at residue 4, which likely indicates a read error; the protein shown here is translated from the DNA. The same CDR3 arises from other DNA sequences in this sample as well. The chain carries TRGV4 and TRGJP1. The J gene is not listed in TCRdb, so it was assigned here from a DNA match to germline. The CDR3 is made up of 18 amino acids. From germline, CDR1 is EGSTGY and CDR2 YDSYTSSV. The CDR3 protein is CATRDGTPLMATGWFKIF. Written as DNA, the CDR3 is TGTGCCACCCGGGATGGTACTCCTTTAATGGCCACTGGTTGGTTCAAGATATTT.

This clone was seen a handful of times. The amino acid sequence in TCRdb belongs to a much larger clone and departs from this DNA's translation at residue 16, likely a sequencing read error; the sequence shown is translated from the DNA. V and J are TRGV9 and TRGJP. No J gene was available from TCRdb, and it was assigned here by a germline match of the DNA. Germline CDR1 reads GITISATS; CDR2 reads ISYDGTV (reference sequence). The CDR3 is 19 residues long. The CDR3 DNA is TGTGCCTTGTGGGAGCAAACAAACCAGCAAGAGTTGGGCAAAAAAGTCAAGGTATTT. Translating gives CALWEQTNQQELGKKVKVF.

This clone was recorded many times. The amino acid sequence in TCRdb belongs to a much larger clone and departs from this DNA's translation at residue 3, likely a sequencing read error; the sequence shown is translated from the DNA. The CDR3: CAIWDTNYYKKLF. CDR3 bases: TGTGCCATCTGGGACACCAATTATTATAAGAAACTCTTT. The V gene is TRGV3, the J gene TRGJ1 or TRGJ2. In germline, CDR1 is VTNTFY, CDR2 YDVSTARD (reference sequence). This CDR3 is built from 13 residues.

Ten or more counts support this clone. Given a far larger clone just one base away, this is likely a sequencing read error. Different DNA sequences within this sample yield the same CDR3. The CDR3 protein is CATWDGPGPDYKKLF. CDR3 nucleotide sequence: TGTGCCACCTGGGACGGGCCAGGTCCGGACTATAAGAAACTCTTT. The chain combines TRGV2 with TRGJ1 or TRGJ2. The J gene comes from matching the DNA to germline here; TCRdb lacks it. This CDR3 comprises 15 residues. V shed 0 bases and J 7 bases; nucleotides not matched to a gene: 12. CDR1 and CDR2 from the germline V gene are EGSNGY and YDSYNSKV.

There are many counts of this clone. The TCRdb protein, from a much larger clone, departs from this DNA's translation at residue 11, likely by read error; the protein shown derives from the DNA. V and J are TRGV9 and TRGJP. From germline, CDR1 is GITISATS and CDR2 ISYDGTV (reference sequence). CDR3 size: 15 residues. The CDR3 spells CALWEVLLGKEIKVF. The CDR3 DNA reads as TGTGCCTTGTGGGAGGTGCTATTGGGCAAAGAAATCAAGGTATTT.

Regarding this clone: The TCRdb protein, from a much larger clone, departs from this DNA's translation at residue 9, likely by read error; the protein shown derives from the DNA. CDR3 amino acids: CATWLGYKELF. The DNA for the CDR3 is TGTGCCACCTGGTTGGGTTATAAGGAACTCTTT. No J gene was named, though the V gene is TRGV5. The CDR3 extends over 11 amino acids. The germline V gene has CDR1 VINAFY and CDR2 YDVSNSKD.

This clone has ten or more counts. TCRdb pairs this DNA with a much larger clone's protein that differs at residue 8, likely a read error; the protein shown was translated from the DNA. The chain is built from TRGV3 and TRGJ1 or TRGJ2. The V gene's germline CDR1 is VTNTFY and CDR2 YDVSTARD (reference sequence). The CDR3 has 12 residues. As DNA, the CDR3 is TGTGCCACCTGGGACCATTATCATAAGAAACTCTTT. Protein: CATWDHYHKKLF.

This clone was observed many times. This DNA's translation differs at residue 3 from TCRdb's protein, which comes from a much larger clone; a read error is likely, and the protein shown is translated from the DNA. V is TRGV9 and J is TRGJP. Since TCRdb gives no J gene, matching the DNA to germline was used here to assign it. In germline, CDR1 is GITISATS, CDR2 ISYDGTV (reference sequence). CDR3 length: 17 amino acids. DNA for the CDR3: TGTGCCTCGTGGGAGGTGCAAGGAGAGTTGGGCAAAAAAATCAAGGTATTT. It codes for CASWEVQGELGKKIKVF.

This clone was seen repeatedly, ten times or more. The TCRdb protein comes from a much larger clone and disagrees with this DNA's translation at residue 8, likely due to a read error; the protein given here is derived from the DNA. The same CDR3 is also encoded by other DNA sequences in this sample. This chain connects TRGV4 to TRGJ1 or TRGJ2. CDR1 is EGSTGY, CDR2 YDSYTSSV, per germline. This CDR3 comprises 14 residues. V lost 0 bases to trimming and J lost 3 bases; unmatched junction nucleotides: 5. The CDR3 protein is CATWDGPSYYKKLF. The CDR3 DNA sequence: TGTGCCACCTGGGATGGGCCCTCTTATTATAAGAAACTCTTT.

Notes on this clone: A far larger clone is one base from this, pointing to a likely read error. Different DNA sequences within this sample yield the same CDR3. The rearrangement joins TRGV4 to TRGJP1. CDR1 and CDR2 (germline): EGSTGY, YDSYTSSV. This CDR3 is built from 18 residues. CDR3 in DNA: TGTGCCACATGGGATGGTACTCCTTTAATGGCCACTGGTTGGTTCAAGATATTT. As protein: CATWDGTPLMATGWFKIF.

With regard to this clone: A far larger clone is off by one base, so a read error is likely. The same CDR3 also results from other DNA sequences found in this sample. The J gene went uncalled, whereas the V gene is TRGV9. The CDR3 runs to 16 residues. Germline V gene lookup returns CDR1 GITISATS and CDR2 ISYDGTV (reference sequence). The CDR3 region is CALWEAPPGYWYKKLF. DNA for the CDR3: TGTGCCTTGTGGGAGGCCCCGCCTGGTTATTGGTATAAGAAACTCTTC.

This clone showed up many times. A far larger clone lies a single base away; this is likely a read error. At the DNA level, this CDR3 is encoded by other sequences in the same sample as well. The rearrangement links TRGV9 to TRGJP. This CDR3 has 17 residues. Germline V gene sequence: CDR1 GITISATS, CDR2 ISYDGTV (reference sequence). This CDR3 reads CALWDPAQELGKKIKVF. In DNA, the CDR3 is TGTGCCTTGTGGGACCCCGCCCAAGAGTTGGGCAAAAAAATCAAGGTGTTT.

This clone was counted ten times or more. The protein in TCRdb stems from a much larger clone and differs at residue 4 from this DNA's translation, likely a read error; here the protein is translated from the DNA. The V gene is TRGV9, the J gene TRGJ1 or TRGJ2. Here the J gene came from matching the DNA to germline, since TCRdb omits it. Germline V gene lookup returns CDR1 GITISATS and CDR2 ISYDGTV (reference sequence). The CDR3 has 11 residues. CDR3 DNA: TGTGCCTTGCGGGAGGTACCTAAGAAACTCTTT. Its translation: CALREVPKKLF.

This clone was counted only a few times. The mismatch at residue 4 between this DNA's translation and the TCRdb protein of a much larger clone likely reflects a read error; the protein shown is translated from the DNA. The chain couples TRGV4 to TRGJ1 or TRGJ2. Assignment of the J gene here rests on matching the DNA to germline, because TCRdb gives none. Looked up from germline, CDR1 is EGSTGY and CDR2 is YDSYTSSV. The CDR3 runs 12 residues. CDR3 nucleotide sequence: TGTGCCACCCGGGAATATTATTATAAGAAACTCTTT. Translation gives CATREYYYKKLF.

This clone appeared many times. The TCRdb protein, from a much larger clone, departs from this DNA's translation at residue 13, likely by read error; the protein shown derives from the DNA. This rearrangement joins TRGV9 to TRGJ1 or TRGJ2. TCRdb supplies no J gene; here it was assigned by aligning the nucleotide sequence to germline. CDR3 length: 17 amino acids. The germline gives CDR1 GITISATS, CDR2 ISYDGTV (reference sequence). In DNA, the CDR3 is TGTGCCTTGTGGGAGGCCTACAAATATCAGAATTATCATAAGAAACTCTTT. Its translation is CALWEAYKYQNYHKKLF.

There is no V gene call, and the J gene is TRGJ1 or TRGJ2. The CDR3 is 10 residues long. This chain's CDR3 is CATWTGMRLF. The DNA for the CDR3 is TGTGCCACCTGGACAGGCATGAGACTCTTT.

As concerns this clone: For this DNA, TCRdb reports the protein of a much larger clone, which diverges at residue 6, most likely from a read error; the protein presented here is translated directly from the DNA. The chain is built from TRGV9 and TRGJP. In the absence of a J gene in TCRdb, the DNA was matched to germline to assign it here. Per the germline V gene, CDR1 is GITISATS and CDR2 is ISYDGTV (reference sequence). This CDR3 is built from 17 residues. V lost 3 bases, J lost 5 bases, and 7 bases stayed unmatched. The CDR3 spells CALWEMNKELGKKIKVF. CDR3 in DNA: TGTGCCTTGTGGGAGATGAATAAAGAGTTGGGCAAAAAAATCAAGGTATTT.

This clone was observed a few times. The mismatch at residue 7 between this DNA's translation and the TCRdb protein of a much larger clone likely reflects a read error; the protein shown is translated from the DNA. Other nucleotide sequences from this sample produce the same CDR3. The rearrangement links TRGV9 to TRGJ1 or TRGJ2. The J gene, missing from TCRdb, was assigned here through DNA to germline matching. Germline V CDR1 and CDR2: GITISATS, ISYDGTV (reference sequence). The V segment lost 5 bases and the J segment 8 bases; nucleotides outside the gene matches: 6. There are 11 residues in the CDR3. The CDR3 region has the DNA TGTGCCTTGTGGGTAGGTCATAAGAAACTCTTT. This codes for CALWVGHKKLF.

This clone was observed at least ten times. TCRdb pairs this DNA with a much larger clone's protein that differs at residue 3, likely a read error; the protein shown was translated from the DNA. The CDR3 sequence is CASWEIQELGKKIKVF. The CDR3 DNA sequence: TGTGCCTCCTGGGAGATACAAGAGTTGGGCAAAAAAATCAAGGTATTT. The chain has TRGV4 and TRGJP. The V gene's germline CDR1 is EGSTGY and CDR2 YDSYTSSV. The CDR3 extends over 16 amino acids.

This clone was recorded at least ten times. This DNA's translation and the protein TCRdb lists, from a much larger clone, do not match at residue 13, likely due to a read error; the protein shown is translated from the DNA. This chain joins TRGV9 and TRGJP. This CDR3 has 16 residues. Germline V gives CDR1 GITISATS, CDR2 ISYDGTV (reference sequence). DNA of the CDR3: TGTGCCTTGTGGGAGGGACAAGAGTTGGGCAAAAAAAACAAGGTATTT. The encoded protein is CALWEGQELGKKNKVF.

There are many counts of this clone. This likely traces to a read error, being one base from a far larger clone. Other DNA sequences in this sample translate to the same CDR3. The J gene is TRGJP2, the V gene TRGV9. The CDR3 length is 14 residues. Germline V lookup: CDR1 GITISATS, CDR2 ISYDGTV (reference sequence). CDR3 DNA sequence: TGTGCCTTGTGGGAGGGGAGTAGTGACTGGATCAAGACGTTT. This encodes CALWEGSSDWIKTF.

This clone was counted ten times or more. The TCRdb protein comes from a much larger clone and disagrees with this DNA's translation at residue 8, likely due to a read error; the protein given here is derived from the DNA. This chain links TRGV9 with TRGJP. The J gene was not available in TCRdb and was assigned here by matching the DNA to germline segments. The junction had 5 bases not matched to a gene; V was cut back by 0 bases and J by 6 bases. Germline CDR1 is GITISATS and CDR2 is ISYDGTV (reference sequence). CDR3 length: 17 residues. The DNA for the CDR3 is TGTGCCTTGTGGGAGGTGAATAGAGAGTTGGGCAAAAAAATCAAGGTATTT. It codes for CALWEVNRELGKKIKVF.

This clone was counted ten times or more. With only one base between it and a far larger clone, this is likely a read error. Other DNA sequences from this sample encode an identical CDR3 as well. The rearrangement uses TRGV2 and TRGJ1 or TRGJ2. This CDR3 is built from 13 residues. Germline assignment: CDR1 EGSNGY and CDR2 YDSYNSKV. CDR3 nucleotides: TGTGCCACCTGGGACGGAATTTATTACAAGAAACTCTTT. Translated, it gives CATWDGIYYKKLF.

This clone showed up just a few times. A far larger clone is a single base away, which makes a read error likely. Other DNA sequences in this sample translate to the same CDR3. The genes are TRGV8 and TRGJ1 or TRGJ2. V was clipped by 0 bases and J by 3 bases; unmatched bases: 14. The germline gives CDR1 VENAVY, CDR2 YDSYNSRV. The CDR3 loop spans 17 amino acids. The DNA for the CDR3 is TGTGCCACCTGGGATAGGCTTCGAGGGATCCTTTATTATAAGAAACTCTTT. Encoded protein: CATWDRLRGILYYKKLF.

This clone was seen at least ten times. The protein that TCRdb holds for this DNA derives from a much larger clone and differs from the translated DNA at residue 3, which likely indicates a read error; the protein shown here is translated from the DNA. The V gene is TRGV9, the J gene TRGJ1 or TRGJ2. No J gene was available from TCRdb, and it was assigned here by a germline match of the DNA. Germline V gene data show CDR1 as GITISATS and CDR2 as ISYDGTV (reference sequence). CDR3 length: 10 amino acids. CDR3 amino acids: CASWYYKKLF. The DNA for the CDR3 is TGTGCCTCGTGGTATTATAAGAAACTCTTT.

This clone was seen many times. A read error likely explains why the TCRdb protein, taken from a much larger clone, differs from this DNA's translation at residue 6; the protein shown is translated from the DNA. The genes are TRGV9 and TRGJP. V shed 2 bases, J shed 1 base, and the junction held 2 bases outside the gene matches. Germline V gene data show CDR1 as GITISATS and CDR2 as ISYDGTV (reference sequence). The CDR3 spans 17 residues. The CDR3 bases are TGTGCCTTGTGGGAGGAGGGGCAAGAGTTGGGCAAAAAAATCAAGGTATTT. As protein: CALWEEGQELGKKIKVF.

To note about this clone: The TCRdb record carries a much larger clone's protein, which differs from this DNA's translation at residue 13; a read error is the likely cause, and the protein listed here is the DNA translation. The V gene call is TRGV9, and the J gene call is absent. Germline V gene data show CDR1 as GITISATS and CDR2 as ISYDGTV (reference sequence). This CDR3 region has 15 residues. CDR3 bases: TGTGCCTTGTGGGAGGTGCTATTGGGCAAAAAAATCAATGTATTT. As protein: CALWEVLLGKKINVF.

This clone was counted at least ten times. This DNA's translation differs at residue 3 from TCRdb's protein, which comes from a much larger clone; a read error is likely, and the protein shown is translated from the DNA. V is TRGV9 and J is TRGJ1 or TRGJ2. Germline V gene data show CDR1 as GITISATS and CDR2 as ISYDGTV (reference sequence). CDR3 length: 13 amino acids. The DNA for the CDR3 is TGTGCCTCGTGGGAGGTGCATTATTATAAGAAACTCTTT. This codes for CASWEVHYYKKLF.

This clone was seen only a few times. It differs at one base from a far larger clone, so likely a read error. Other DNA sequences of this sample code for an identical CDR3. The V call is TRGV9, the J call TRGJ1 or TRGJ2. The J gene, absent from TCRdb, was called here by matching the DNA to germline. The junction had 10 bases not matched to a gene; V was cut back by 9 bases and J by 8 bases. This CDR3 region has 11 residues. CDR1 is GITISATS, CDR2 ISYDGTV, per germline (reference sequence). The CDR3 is CALRDQHKKLF. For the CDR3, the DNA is TGTGCCTTGCGAGATCAACATAAGAAACTCTTT.